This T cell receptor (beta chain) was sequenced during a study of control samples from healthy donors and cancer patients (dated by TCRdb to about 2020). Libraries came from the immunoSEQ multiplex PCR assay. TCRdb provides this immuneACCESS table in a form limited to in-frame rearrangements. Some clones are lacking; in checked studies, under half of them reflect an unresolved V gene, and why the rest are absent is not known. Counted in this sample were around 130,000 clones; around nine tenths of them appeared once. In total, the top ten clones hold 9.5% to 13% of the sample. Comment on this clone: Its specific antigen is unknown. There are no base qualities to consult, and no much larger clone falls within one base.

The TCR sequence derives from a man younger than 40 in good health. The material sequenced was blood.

The encoded CDR3 is CASSPPGGGAGNEQFF. The DNA reads as follows: TGTGCCAGCTCACCACCTGGCGGGGGGGCCGGAAATGAGCAGTTCTTC. The rearrangement joined TRBV18 to TRBJ2-1; 9 bases in between match TRBD2. CDR1 and CDR2 were assigned from the germline V gene as KGHSH and LQKENI. Here V drops 0 bases and J drops 7 bases, and the junction holds 7 bases not matched to any gene. Its CDR3 holds 16 amino acids, cysteine through phenylalanine. Kept here is only the CDR3 DNA, which spans 48 bases and is read in frame from base 1.